These 21 T cell receptor beta chains came from one sample sequenced in a study of human T cells and chemical hapten exposure. The time point here: patch test 2, 6 weeks after DPC sensitization. The treatment is: therapeutic diphenylcyclopropenone sensitization with weekly scalp DPC. TCRdb reprocessed the RACE reads with MiXCR, giving one entry per CDR3 protein. The sample has 65,000 to 95,000 distinct CDR3 sequences, 5% to 8.5% seen once; the top ten hold 1.3%. Sequences were derived from whole blood, sampled in connection with sensitization to the hapten diphenylcyclopropenone (DPC). The receptors here all came from a woman younger than 45 with alopecia areata. Some clones in this sample may be carry-over from other donors' samples.

V and J are TRBV10-3 and TRBJ2-1; TRBD1 aligns across 7 bases. The V segment lost 6 bases and the J segment 9 bases; nucleotides outside the gene matches: 2. The CDR3 contains 11 residues. Germline V gives CDR1 ENHRY, CDR2 SYGVKD. The CDR3 loop is CAIRRDSEQFF. CDR3 nucleotide sequence: TGTGCCATCAGGAGGGACAGTGAGCAGTTCTTC.

The CDR3 bases are TGTGCCAGCAGCCAAGATCCGGGAACAGGGTCCTACGAGCAGTACTTC. Residues: CASSQDPGTGSYEQYF. The V gene is TRBV4-2, the J gene TRBJ2-7; D perhaps matches TRBD1 (6 bases). Trimming left V 0 bases short and J 1 base short, with 13 bases between. The germline V gene encodes CDR1 LGHNA and CDR2 YNFKEQ. The CDR3 has 16 amino acids.

This clonotype was seen at least ten times. This chain uses TRBV6-5 with TRBJ1-3, with D unresolved. This CDR3 has 11 amino acids. Germline assignment: CDR1 MNHEY and CDR2 SVGAGI. V lost 6 bases, J lost 11 bases, and 11 bases lay in between. In DNA form, the CDR3 reads TGTGCCAGCAGCCATTTTGACGCCATATATTTT. It specifies CASSHFDAIYF.

The table lists this clonotype with a few counts. CDR3 amino acids: CASSPQGSNTEAFF. For the CDR3, the DNA is TGCGCCAGCAGCCCACAGGGCTCGAACACTGAAGCTTTCTTT. The V gene is TRBV5-1, the J gene TRBJ1-1, with D perhaps TRBD1 (6 bases). CDR1 and CDR2 (germline): SGHRS, YFSETQ. This CDR3 spans 14 amino acids. V was cut by 4 bases and J by 1 base, with 11 bases left in between.

This clonotype was detected ten times or more. The rearrangement joins TRBV7-9 to TRBJ2-3; maybe TRBD2 (5 bases). The CDR3 loop spans 16 amino acids. From germline, CDR1 is SEHNR and CDR2 FQNEAQ (reference sequence). V lost 5 bases, J lost 0 bases, and 15 bases lay in between. DNA of the CDR3: TGTGCCAGCAGCGGCGGGCAGCTACACAGCACAGATACGCAGTATTTT. Amino acid sequence: CASSGGQLHSTDTQYF.

This clonotype was counted only a few times. The chain has TRBV3-1 and TRBJ1-2, with D possibly being TRBD1 (6 bases). The germline gives CDR1 LGHDT, CDR2 YNNKEL (reference sequence). V lost 2 bases and J 2 bases, leaving 9 bases between the germline ends. The CDR3 has 14 amino acids. In DNA, the CDR3 is TGTGCCAGCAGCCAATCCGACAGGAACTATGGCTACACCTTC. Encoded protein: CASSQSDRNYGYTF. The complete variable domain, with remaining parts taken from reference TRBV3-1 and TRBJ1-2, reads DTAVSQTPKYLVTQMGNDKSIKCEQNLGHDTMYWYKQDSKKFLKIMFSYNNKELIINETVPNRFSPKSPDKAHLNLHINSLELGDSAVYFCASSQSDRNYGYTFGSGTRLTVV.

The table lists this clonotype with many counts. The V call is TRBV11-2, the J call TRBJ2-2; tentative D call: TRBD1 (6 bases). V was shortened by 5 bases and J by 3 bases, with 13 bases between the two germline ends. This CDR3 spans 15 amino acids. CDR1 SGHAT and CDR2 FQNNGV come from the germline V gene. The CDR3 coding sequence is TGTGCCAGCAGCAACACGTCAGGGGACACCGGGGAGCTGTTTTTT. Translating it yields CASSNTSGDTGELFF.

This clonotype was observed at least ten times. The rearrangement links TRBV5-5 to TRBJ2-5; 12 nucleotides line up with TRBD2. From germline, CDR1 is SGHKS and CDR2 YYEKEE (reference sequence). V shed 4 bases and J 0 bases; nucleotides not matched to a gene: 10. CDR3 size: 18 residues. The CDR3: CASSRGGLAGLYQETQYF. CDR3 nucleotides: TGTGCCAGCAGCCGCGGAGGACTAGCGGGGTTGTACCAAGAGACCCAGTACTTC.

This clonotype came up many times. CDR3 nucleotide sequence: TGTGCCAGCAGTTTAGGGGCGGGGGGGTACCAAGAGACCCAGTACTTC. It encodes CASSLGAGGYQETQYF. The chain joins TRBV12-3 or TRBV12-4 to TRBJ2-5; TRBD2 agrees at 9 bases. The CDR3 is 16 amino acids. The V gene end was trimmed by 1 base and the J gene end by 0 bases; junction bases not matched to a gene: 3.

This chain joins TRBV30 and TRBJ1-1, with D uncertain. V lost 2 bases to trimming and J lost 3 bases, with 10 bases between them. Germline-derived CDR1 and CDR2 are GTSNPN and SVGIG (reference sequence). The CDR3 runs 13 residues. The CDR3 sequence is CAWSMRVDTEAFF. For the CDR3, the DNA is TGTGCCTGGAGTATGAGGGTGGACACTGAAGCTTTCTTT.

This clonotype was seen ten or more times. This chain connects TRBV6-5 to TRBJ1-5; unclear D gene. The CDR3 extends over 15 amino acids. The germline gives CDR1 MNHEY, CDR2 SVGAGI. The V gene lost 2 bases and the J gene lost 1 base, with 9 bases spanning the gap. CDR3 in amino acids: CASSYGPSSNQPQHF. CDR3 sequence (DNA): TGTGCCAGCAGTTACGGGCCTTCAAGCAATCAGCCCCAGCATTTT.

This clonotype appeared many times. The chain uses TRBV21-1 and TRBJ2-5; the table gives TRBD1 as D, unverified against the DNA. TRBV21-1 is marked as a pseudogene. The CDR3 totals 17 residues. In DNA, the CDR3 is TGTGCCAGCAGCAAACCAATGAACCACACAGGGGATGAGACCCAGTACTTC. Amino acids: CASSKPMNHTGDETQYF.

Many counts were recorded for this clonotype. The chain couples TRBV6-5 to TRBJ1-1; the D is unclear. V was cut by 2 bases and J by 4 bases, with 8 bases left in between. Germline V gives CDR1 MNHEY, CDR2 SVGAGI. The length of the CDR3 is 13 residues. CDR3 nucleotide sequence: TGTGCCAGCAGTTACCTAGGGTTCACTGAAGCTTTCTTT. Translated: CASSYLGFTEAFF.

This clonotype was seen repeatedly, ten times or more. The gene calls are TRBV10-3 and TRBJ1-2; 9 nucleotides agree with TRBD1. Germline V gene sequence: CDR1 ENHRY, CDR2 SYGVKD. The CDR3 runs to 15 residues. The junction had 10 bases not matched to a gene; V was cut back by 10 bases and J by 1 base. The CDR3 coding sequence is TGTGCCACGACAGGGGGACTACCTCTTAACTATGGCTACACCTTC. Protein sequence: CATTGGLPLNYGYTF.

This clonotype has only a few counts. This chain joins TRBV20-1 and TRBJ2-1; 10 nucleotides line up with TRBD1. Trimming at V came to 6 bases and at J to 7 bases, leaving 15 bases not matched to a gene. Germline CDR1 DFQATT, CDR2 SNEGSKA (reference sequence). The CDR3 sequence is 16 residues long. In nucleotides, the CDR3 is TGCAGTGCCGCCCCCCGGGACAGGGGTAGGAATAATGAGCAGTTCTTC. The encoded protein is CSAAPRDRGRNNEQFF.

As for this clonotype: This sequence may be a read error, since a much larger clone differs from it by one base. This CDR3 fails to terminate in the conserved phenylalanine or tryptophan, so it likely reflects a read error. This chain links TRBV5-1 with TRBJ1-1, with 7 nucleotides matching TRBD1. Germline V gives CDR1 SGHRS, CDR2 YFSETQ. CDR3 size: 14 residues. CDR3 coding DNA: TGCGCCAGCAGTTTGGATCCAGGGGGCACTGAAGCTTTCTCT. Protein sequence: CASSLDPGGTEAFS.

J is TRBJ1-2 and V is TRBV20-1, with D tentatively TRBD1 (5 bases). Germline V lookup: CDR1 DFQATT, CDR2 SNEGSKA (reference sequence). The CDR3 loop spans 14 amino acids. V dropped 4 bases and J dropped 5 bases, with 17 bases sitting between them. As DNA, the CDR3 is TGCAGTGCTATTCCGGGACGGCAGAAATATGGCTACACCTTC. Protein: CSAIPGRQKYGYTF.

This clonotype was seen only a few times. CDR3: CSADLIFGRVNEKLFF. CDR3 in DNA: TGCAGTGCTGACCTAATATTTGGGAGGGTGAATGAAAAACTGTTTTTT. This chain links TRBV20-1 with TRBJ1-4; D unresolved. V shed 5 bases and J shed 5 bases, with 21 bases lying between them. Germline V gives CDR1 DFQATT, CDR2 SNEGSKA (reference sequence). The CDR3 has 16 amino acids.

The table lists this clonotype with many counts. This sequence joins TRBV5-1 and TRBJ2-5; 11 bases agree with TRBD2. The CDR3 spans 16 residues. Trimming at V came to 3 bases and at J to 4 bases, leaving 8 bases not matched to a gene. Germline lookup yields CDR1 SGHRS and CDR2 YFSETQ. Here the CDR3 reads CASSWGLAEGPETQYF. The CDR3 DNA is TGCGCCAGCAGCTGGGGACTAGCGGAGGGACCAGAGACCCAGTACTTC.

This clonotype was found a few times. This chain connects TRBV24-1 to TRBJ2-2, with 12 bases lining up with TRBD1. Germline CDR1 is KGHDR and CDR2 is SFDVKD. Trimming took 5 bases from V and 4 from J; bases not matched to a gene: 10. The CDR3 is 18 residues long. CDR3 coding DNA: TGTGCCACCAGTGCGATACCGGGACAGGGGGCTAGCACCGGGGAGCTGTTTTTT. Translated: CATSAIPGQGASTGELFF.

This clonotype was found many times. This chain uses TRBV6-6 with TRBJ1-6, with a tentative D call TRBD1 (5 bases). V was shortened by 11 bases and J by 0 bases, with 11 bases between the two germline ends. The CDR3 spans 14 residues. Germline V CDR1 and CDR2: MNHNY, SVGAGI (reference sequence). The CDR3 sequence: CAVSRVSYNSPLHF. CDR3 nucleotides: TGTGCCGTCAGCAGGGTCTCCTATAATTCACCCCTCCACTTT.